Described below is a single T cell receptor beta chain sequence and its context. This clone's antigen is unknown. Base-call qualities are not available, and no considerably larger clone is one nucleotide away. TCRbeta CDR3 regions were amplified from genomic DNA using the immunoSEQ Assay, a bias-controlled multiplex PCR. The study's processing was this. Within the assay, amplification of reference gene primers was used to estimate how many nucleated cells each sample contained. Sequence reads were collapsed and filtered to measure the absolute abundance of every unique TCRbeta CDR3 rearrangement. Productive Simpson clonality was computed per sample as the square root of Simpson's diversity index over productive rearrangements. This immuneACCESS table, as held by TCRdb, lists in-frame sequences with V and J called but not all clones. Of the missing ones, under half trace to an unresolved V gene in checked studies; the others have no known cause. V and J calls and clone size come straight from that table; D and trimming were deduced from the DNA. This sample is represented by some 69,000 clones; around 80% of them were singletons. The top ten clones comprise 2.5% to 3% of the sample.

The CDR3 sequence holds 17 residues, the cysteine and phenylalanine included. Only the CDR3 DNA is retained, 51 bases long and in frame from the first base. The CDR1 and CDR2 encoded by the germline V gene are MNHEY and SVGEGT. V and J are truncated by 5 bases and 3 bases respectively, leaving an intervening sequence of 22 bases. The sample originates from a study of blood T cell repertoires in COVID-19 (dated by TCRdb to the early 2020s). In terms of the full investigation: Samples covering the acute and convalescent phases of COVID-19 were provided by collaborators in the United States, Italy and Spain. The material from the prospective study consisted of cDNA or gDNA derived from T cells, B-cell-depleted T cells, or PBMCs. Subjects who had been exposed to COVID-19, were actively infected with it, or had recovered from it provided the deeply sampled blood TCRbeta repertoires that made up the dataset. A freely available public database, intended as a resource for researchers studying the immune response to SARS-CoV-2, is where the repertoires were released. Samples came from the ongoing ImmuneRACE study (first 160 participants) plus 1,254 subjects from 6 global collaborators. Sample metadata almost always included a de-identified subject ID, COVID-19 status, age in years and sex. Where HLA class I and class II types were available, the types were taken from metadata supplied by the sample provider, not from assay-based typing. Here is what the overall study found, with its caveats: The amount of clinical and demographic metadata varied by source and participant and was provided uncurated.

Each collaborating institution followed its own protocols to collect whole blood in K2EDTA tubes. For TCRbeta analysis, collaborator samples were shipped as frozen whole blood, as isolated PBMCs, or as DNA extracted from either sample type. Sequences were obtained from peripheral blood. The TCR comes from a man at least 80 years old with active or convalescent COVID-19. Rearrangement joined TRBV6-2 or TRBV6-3 to TRBJ1-1; the D gene is perhaps TRBD1, from 6 matching bases. The DNA reads TGTGCCAGCAGTAGGGACATATTGTTTGTTTCGTACACTGAAGCTTTCTTT. It specifies CASSRDILFVSYTEAFF.